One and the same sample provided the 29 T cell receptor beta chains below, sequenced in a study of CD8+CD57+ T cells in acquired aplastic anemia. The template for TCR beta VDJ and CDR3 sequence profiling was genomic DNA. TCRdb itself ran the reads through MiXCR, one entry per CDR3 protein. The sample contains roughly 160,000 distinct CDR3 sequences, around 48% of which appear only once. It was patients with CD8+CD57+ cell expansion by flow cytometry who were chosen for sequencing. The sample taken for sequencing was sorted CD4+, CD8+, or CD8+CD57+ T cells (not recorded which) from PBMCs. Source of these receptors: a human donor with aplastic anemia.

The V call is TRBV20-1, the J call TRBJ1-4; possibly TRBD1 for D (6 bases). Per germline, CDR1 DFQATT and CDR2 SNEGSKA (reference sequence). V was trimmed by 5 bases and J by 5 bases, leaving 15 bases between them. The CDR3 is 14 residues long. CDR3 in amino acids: CSAPEGGQNEKLFF. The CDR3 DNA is TGCAGTGCTCCCGAGGGGGGGCAAAATGAAAAACTGTTTTTT.

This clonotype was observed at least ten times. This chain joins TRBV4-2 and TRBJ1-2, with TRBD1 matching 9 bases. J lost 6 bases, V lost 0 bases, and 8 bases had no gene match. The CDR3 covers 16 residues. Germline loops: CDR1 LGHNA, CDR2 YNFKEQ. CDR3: CASSQDGQGNRDGYTF. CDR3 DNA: TGTGCCAGCAGCCAAGACGGACAGGGGAATAGGGATGGCTACACCTTC.

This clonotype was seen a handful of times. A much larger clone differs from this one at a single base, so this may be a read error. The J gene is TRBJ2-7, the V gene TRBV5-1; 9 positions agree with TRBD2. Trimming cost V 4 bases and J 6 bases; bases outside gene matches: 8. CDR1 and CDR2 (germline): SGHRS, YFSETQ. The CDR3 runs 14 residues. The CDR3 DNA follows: TGCGCCAGCAGCCCTAGCGGGATCGACTGCGAGCAGTACTTC. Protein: CASSPSGIDCEQYF.

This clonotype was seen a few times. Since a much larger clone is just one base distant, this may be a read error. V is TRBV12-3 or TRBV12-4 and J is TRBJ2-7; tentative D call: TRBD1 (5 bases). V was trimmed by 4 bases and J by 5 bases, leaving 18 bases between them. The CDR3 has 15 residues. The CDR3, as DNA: TGTGCCAGCAGTTCACGTCAAGGACAATCCCACGAGCAGTACTTC. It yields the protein CASSSRQGQSHEQYF.

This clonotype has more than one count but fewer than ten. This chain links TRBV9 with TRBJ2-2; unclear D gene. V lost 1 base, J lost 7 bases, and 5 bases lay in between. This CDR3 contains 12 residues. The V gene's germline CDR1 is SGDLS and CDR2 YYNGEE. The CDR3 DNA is TGTGCCAGCAGCGTATGGGACGGGGAGCTGTTTTTT. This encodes CASSVWDGELFF.

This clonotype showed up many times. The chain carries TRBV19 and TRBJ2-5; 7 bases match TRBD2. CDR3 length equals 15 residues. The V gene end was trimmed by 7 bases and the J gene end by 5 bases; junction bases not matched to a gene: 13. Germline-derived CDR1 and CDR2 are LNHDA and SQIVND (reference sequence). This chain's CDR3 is CASTDMGGGIETQYF. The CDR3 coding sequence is TGTGCCAGTACCGACATGGGGGGAGGGATCGAGACCCAGTACTTC.

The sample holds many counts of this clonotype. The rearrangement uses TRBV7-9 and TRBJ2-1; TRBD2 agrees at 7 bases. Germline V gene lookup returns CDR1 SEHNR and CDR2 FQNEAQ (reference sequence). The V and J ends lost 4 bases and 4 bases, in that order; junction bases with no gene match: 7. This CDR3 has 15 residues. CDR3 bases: TGTGCCAGCAGCTCAGCGGGGACTGTTTACAATGAGCAGTTCTTC. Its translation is CASSSAGTVYNEQFF.

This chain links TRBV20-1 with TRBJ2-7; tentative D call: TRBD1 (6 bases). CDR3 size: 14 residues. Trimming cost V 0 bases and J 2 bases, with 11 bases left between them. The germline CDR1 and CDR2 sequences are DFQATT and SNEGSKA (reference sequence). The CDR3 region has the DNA TGCAGTGCTAGAGACCGGGACAAACCCTACGAGCAGTACTTC. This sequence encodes CSARDRDKPYEQYF.

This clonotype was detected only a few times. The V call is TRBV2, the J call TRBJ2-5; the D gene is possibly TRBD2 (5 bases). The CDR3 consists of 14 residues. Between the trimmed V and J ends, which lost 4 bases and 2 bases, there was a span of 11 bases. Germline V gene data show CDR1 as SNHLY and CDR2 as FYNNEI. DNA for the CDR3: TGTGCCAGCAGTGGTACTAGACAACAAGAGACCCAGTACTTC. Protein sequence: CASSGTRQQETQYF.

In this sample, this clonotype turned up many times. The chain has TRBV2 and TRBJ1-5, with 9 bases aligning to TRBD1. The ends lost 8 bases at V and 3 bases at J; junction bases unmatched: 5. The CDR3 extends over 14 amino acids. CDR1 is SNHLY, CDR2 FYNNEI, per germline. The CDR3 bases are TGTGCCAGCCAGGACAGGGGACCCAATCAGCCCCAGCATTTT. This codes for CASQDRGPNQPQHF. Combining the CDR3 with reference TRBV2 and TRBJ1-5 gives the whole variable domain EPEVTQTPSHQVTQMGQEVILRCVPISNHLYFYWYRQILGQKVEFLVSFYNNEISEKSEIFDDQFSVERPDGSNFTLKIRSTKLEDSAMYFCASQDRGPNQPQHFGDGTRLSIL.

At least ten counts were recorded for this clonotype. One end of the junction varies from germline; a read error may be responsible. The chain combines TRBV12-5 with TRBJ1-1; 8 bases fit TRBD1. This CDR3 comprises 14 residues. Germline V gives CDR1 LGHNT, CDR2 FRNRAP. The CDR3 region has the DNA TGTGCCAGTGGGTTACAGGGGGGTGGCACTGAAGCTTTCTTT. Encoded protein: CASGLQGGGTEAFF.

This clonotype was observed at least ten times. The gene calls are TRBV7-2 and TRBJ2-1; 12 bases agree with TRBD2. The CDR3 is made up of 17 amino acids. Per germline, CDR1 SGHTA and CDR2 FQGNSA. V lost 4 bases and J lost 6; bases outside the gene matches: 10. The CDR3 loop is CASSSYLTSGSSNEQFF. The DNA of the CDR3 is TGTGCCAGCAGCTCCTATTTGACTAGCGGGAGTAGCAATGAGCAGTTCTTC.

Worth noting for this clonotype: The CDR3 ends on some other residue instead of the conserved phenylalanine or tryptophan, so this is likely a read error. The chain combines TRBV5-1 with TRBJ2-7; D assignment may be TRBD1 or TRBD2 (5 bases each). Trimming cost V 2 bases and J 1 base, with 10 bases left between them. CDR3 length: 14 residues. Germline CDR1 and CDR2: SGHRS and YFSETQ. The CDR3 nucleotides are TGCGCCAGCAGCTTCTCAGGGAGTTCCTACGAGCAGTACCTC. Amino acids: CASSFSGSSYEQYL.

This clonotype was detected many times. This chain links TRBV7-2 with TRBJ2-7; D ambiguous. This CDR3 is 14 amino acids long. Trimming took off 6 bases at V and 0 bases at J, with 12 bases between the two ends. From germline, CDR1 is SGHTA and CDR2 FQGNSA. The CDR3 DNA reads TGTGCCAGCAGGCAGTATCTAACCTCCTACGAGCAGTACTTC. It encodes CASRQYLTSYEQYF.

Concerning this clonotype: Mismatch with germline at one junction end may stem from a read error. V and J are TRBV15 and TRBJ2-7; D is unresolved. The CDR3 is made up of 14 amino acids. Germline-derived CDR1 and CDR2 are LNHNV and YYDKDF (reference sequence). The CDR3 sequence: CATRRDVGADEQYF. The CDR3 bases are TGTGCCACCAGAAGAGATGTAGGAGCCGACGAGCAGTACTTC.

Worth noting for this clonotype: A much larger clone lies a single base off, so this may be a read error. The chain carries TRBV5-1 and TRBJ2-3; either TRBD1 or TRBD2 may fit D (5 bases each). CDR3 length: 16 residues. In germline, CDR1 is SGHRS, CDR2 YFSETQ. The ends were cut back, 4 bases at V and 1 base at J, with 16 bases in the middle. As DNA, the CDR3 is TGCGCCAGCAGCCTCGAGCCGCAGGGAGGCACAGATACGCAGTATTTT. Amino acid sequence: CASSLEPQGGTDTQYF.

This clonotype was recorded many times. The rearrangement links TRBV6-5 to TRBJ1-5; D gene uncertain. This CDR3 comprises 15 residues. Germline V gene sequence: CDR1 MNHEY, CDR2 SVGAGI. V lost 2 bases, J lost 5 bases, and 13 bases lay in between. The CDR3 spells CASSYRPDPDQPQHF. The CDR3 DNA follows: TGTGCCAGCAGTTACCGACCTGACCCCGATCAGCCCCAGCATTTT.

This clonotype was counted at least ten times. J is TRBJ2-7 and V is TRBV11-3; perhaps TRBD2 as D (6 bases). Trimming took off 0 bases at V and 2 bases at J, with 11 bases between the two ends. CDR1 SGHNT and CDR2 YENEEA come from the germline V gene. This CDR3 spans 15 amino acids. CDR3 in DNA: TGTGCCAGCAGCTTAGAGGGGGGAAACACCTACGAGCAGTACTTC. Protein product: CASSLEGGNTYEQYF.

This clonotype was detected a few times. In nucleotides, the CDR3 is TGTGCCACCAGCAGAGAGGGCGGGACACCCTACAATGAGCAGTTCTTC. Its protein is CATSREGGTPYNEQFF. The V and J genes are TRBV15 and TRBJ2-1; D assignment may be TRBD1 or TRBD2 (6 bases each). Trimming cost V 0 bases and J 2 bases, with 11 bases left between them. Germline V gene data show CDR1 as LNHNV and CDR2 as YYDKDF (reference sequence). The CDR3 spans 16 residues.

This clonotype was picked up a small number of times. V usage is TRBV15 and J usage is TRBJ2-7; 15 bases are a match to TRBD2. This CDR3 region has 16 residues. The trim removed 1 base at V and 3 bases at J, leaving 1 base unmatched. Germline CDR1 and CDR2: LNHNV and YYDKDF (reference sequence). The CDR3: CATSRGTSGGGYEQYF. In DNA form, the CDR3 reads TGTGCCACCAGCAGAGGGACTAGCGGGGGGGGCTACGAGCAGTACTTC.

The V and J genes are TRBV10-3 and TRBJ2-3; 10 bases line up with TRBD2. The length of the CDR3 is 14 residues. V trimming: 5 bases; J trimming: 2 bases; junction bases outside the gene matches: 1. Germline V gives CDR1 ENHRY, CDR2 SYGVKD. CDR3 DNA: TGTGCCATCAGTACTAGCGGGATCACAGATACGCAGTATTTT. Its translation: CAISTSGITDTQYF.

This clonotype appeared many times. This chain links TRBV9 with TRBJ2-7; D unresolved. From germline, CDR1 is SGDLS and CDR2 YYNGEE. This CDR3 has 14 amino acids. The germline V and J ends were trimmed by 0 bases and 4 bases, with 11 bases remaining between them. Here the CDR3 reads CASSVEPTSYEQYF. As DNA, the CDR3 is TGTGCCAGCAGCGTAGAGCCAACGAGTTACGAGCAGTACTTC.

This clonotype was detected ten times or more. DNA for the CDR3: TGCGCCAGCTGCTTTGGACATGCATATCATCAGCCCCAGCATTTT. Protein product: CASCFGHAYHQPQHF. The chain joins TRBV10-1 to TRBJ1-5, with D perhaps matching TRBD1 (5 bases). CDR3 size: 15 residues. Germline lookup yields CDR1 WNHNN and CDR2 SYGVQD (reference sequence). V lost 8 bases, J lost 5 bases, and 19 bases lay in between.

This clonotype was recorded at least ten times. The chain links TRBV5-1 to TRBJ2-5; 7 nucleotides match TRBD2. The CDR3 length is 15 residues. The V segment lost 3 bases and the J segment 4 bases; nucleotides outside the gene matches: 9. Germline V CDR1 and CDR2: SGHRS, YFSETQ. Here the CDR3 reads CASSSQWGEGETQYF. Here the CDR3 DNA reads TGCGCCAGCAGCTCGCAATGGGGGGAGGGAGAGACCCAGTACTTC.

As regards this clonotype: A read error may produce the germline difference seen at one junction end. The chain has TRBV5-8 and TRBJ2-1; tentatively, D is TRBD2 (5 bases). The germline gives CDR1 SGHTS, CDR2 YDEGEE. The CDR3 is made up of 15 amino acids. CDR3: CTSSLNRDSINEQFF. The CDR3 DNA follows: TGTACCAGCAGCTTGAACCGGGATTCAATCAATGAGCAGTTCTTC.

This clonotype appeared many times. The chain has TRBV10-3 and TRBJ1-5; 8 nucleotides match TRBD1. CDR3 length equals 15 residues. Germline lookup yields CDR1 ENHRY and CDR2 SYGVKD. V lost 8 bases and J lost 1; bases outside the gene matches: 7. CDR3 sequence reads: CAIHPTGESNQPQHF. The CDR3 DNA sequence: TGTGCCATCCATCCGACAGGGGAAAGCAATCAGCCCCAGCATTTT.

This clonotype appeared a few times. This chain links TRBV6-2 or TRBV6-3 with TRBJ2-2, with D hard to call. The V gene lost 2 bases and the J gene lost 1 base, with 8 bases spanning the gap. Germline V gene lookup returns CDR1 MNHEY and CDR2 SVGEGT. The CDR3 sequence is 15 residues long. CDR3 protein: CASSYLSLNTGELFF. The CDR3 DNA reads TGTGCCAGCAGTTACCTCAGCTTGAACACCGGGGAGCTGTTTTTT.

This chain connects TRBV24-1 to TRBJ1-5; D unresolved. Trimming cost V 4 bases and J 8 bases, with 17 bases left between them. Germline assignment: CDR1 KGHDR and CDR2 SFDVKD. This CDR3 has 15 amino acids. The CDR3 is CATSDSLAGNEPQHF. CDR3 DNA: TGTGCCACCAGTGACTCGTTGGCGGGTAATGAGCCCCAGCATTTT.

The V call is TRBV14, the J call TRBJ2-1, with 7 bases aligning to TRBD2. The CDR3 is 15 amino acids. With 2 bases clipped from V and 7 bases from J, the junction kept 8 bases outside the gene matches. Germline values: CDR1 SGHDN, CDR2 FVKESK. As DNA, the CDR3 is TGTGCCAGCAGCCAAATGTCTAGCGGACCGAATGAGCAGTTCTTC. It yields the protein CASSQMSSGPNEQFF.